Below are 26 T cell receptor beta chains sequenced from a single sample in a study of molecular identifiers for immune sequencing clone quantification. TCRdb reprocessed the PCR reads with MiXCR, giving one entry per CDR3 protein. The data hold more than 70,000 distinct CDR3 sequences, with roughly 23% observed a single time. Sequenced material: naive CD8+ T cells from blood, with Jurkat cell RNA spiked in. As to subset: FACS-sorted CD8+CD4-CCR7+CD45RA+ naive T cells. The receptors shown here come from a human donor in good health. Some libraries in this study had Jurkat cell RNA spiked in.

This clonotype was seen repeatedly, ten times or more. The gene calls are TRBV30 and TRBJ2-7, with 9 positions matching TRBD1. In germline, CDR1 is GTSNPN, CDR2 SVGIG (reference sequence). The trim removed 8 bases at V and 3 bases at J, leaving 8 bases unmatched. The CDR3 loop spans 13 amino acids. The CDR3 here is CAVMDRGVYEQYF. In DNA, the CDR3 is TGTGCCGTAATGGACAGGGGAGTCTACGAGCAGTACTTC.

This chain uses TRBV19 with TRBJ2-5; 13 nucleotides line up with TRBD2. Losses at the gene ends were 1 base for V and 3 bases for J; bases not matched to a gene: 8. Per germline, CDR1 LNHDA and CDR2 SQIVND (reference sequence). The CDR3 runs to 18 residues. The CDR3 reads CASSIGEGLAGPEETQYF. Here the CDR3 DNA reads TGTGCCAGTAGTATAGGAGAGGGACTAGCGGGACCAGAAGAGACCCAGTACTTC.

The sample holds many counts of this clonotype. The rearrangement links TRBV4-1 to TRBJ2-1; TRBD2 matches at 12 bases. This CDR3 has 16 residues. Germline V CDR1 and CDR2: MGHRA, YSYEKL. The trim removed 1 base at V and 4 bases at J, leaving 2 bases unmatched. CDR3 bases: TGCGCCAGCAGCCAAGGTACTAGCGGGGGGTACAATGAGCAGTTCTTC. Amino acid sequence: CASSQGTSGGYNEQFF.

The sample holds a few counts of this clonotype. This may come from a read error, since a much larger clone is one base off. The CDR3 DNA sequence: TGTGCCAGCAGCCAAGCCAGCACAGATACGCAGTATTTT. As protein: CASSQASTDTQYF. The V and J genes are TRBV11-2 and TRBJ2-3; D is unresolved. Between the trimmed V and J ends, which lost 5 bases and 0 bases, there was a span of 6 bases. The germline gives CDR1 SGHAT, CDR2 FQNNGV. There are 13 residues in the CDR3.

This clonotype was counted at least ten times. The chain joins TRBV5-4 to TRBJ2-7; unclear D gene. CDR1 is SGHNT and CDR2 is YYREEE in the germline V gene (reference sequence). This CDR3 region has 14 residues. Deletions cut 2 bases from V and 2 bases from J, with 11 bases between. Here the CDR3 DNA reads TGTGCCAGCAGCTTCGGTGTCACTACCTACGAGCAGTACTTC. It encodes CASSFGVTTYEQYF.

Regarding this clonotype: This may stem from a read error, because a much larger clone lies one nucleotide away. The V call is TRBV15, the J call TRBJ2-2; D might be TRBD2 (6 bases). The CDR3 sequence is 15 residues long. Germline V CDR1 and CDR2: LNHNV, YYDKDF (reference sequence). CDR3 bases: TGTGCCACCAGCAGAGTCCCTAGCGCCCCCGGGGGGCTGTTTTTT. It is translated as CATSRVPSAPGGLFF.

This clonotype was seen repeatedly, ten times or more. V is TRBV20-1 and J is TRBJ2-7; D is undetermined. This CDR3 has 14 residues. The ends were cut back, 0 bases at V and 1 base at J, with 10 bases in the middle. CDR1 and CDR2 from the germline V gene are DFQATT and SNEGSKA (reference sequence). The CDR3, as DNA: TGCAGTGCTAGAGATTTGGGTTCATCCTACGAGCAGTACTTC. This gives the protein CSARDLGSSYEQYF.

This clonotype showed up many times. The chain employs TRBV9 and TRBJ2-3, with D perhaps TRBD2 (5 bases). Germline V CDR1 and CDR2: SGDLS, YYNGEE. V was pared by 0 bases and J by 2 bases, with 10 bases between. The CDR3 has 15 residues. The CDR3 protein is CASSVGEDYTDTQYF. Here the CDR3 DNA reads TGTGCCAGCAGCGTAGGAGAAGACTACACAGATACGCAGTATTTT.

This clonotype was detected ten times or more. The V and J genes are TRBV28 and TRBJ2-3, with D unresolved. CDR3 length equals 16 residues. Looked up from germline, CDR1 is MDHEN and CDR2 is SYDVKM. Trimming took 2 bases from V and 1 from J, leaving 13 bases between them. The CDR3 loop is CASSLGFPTGTDTQYF. Here the CDR3 DNA reads TGTGCCAGCAGTTTAGGGTTTCCAACGGGCACAGATACGCAGTATTTT.

The table lists this clonotype with a few counts. The CDR3 nucleotides are TGTGCCAGCAGTTACGATGCCAATGAGCAGTTCTTC. It translates to CASSYDANEQFF. The genes are TRBV6-2 or TRBV6-3 and TRBJ2-1; D ambiguous. V shed 2 bases and J shed 6 bases, with 5 bases lying between them. From germline, CDR1 is MNHEY and CDR2 SVGEGT. The CDR3 is 12 residues long.

As concerns this clonotype: A much larger clone differs by one base, so this may be a read error. The chain couples TRBV19 to TRBJ2-3; D ambiguous. The CDR3 runs to 10 residues. Germline CDR1 reads LNHDA; CDR2 reads SQIVND (reference sequence). V gave up 11 bases and J gave up 10 bases, with 13 bases separating them. The chain's CDR3 is CAGGDWAQYF. The DNA for the CDR3 is TGTGCCGGTGGGGATTGGGCGCAGTATTTT.

This clonotype was observed at least ten times. The genes are TRBV27 and TRBJ2-1; D possibly uses TRBD1 or TRBD2 (6 bases each). Trimming shortened V by 1 base and J by 2 bases, and 12 bases separated the two germline ends. Germline CDR1 MNHEY, CDR2 SMNVEV (reference sequence). This CDR3 is 16 amino acids long. The CDR3 DNA is TGTGCCAGCAGTTTATATTGGGGGGCCACCTACAATGAGCAGTTCTTC. Its protein is CASSLYWGATYNEQFF.

This chain uses TRBV4-2 with TRBJ2-7, with no clear D. In germline, CDR1 is LGHNA, CDR2 YNFKEQ. This CDR3 is 15 amino acids long. Trimming shortened V by 4 bases and J by 2 bases, and 15 bases separated the two germline ends. The CDR3 sequence: CASSPGLKYTYEQYV. The DNA for the CDR3 is TGTGCCAGCAGCCCAGGATTAAAGTATACCTACGAGCAGTACGTC.

This clonotype was seen ten or more times. The chain has TRBV29-1 and TRBJ1-1; TRBD1 matches 10 bases. Per the germline V gene, CDR1 is SQVTM and CDR2 is ANQGSEA. V lost 0 bases and J lost 4; bases outside the gene matches: 2. The CDR3 is 14 amino acids. CDR3 region: CSVEDRTGGTEAFF. DNA for the CDR3: TGCAGCGTTGAAGATCGGACAGGGGGCACTGAAGCTTTCTTT.

In its sample, this clonotype was seen many times. This chain connects TRBV4-3 to TRBJ1-4; D is possibly TRBD1 (5 bases). Trimming shortened V by 0 bases and J by 4 bases, and 12 bases separated the two germline ends. This CDR3 spans 16 amino acids. Germline V CDR1 and CDR2: LGHNA, YSLEER. Here the CDR3 reads CASSQDQGALNEKLFF. The CDR3 nucleotides are TGCGCCAGCAGCCAAGATCAAGGGGCTCTTAATGAAAAACTGTTTTTT.

The sample holds a few counts of this clonotype. The CDR3 reads CASSRTYEQYF. CDR3 DNA: TGTGCCAGCAGCCGGACCTACGAGCAGTACTTC. The chain couples TRBV7-9 to TRBJ2-7; no reliable D call. Germline V lookup: CDR1 SEHNR, CDR2 FQNEAQ (reference sequence). V was shortened by 5 bases and J by 2 bases, with 4 bases between the two germline ends. The CDR3 runs to 11 residues.

This clonotype was detected only a few times. A much larger clone differs from this one at a single base, so this may be a read error. This chain links TRBV11-2 with TRBJ2-5; D gene unclear. This CDR3 is 13 amino acids long. Looked up from germline, CDR1 is SGHAT and CDR2 is FQNNGV. CDR3 protein: CASSPPVQETQCF. CDR3 in DNA: TGTGCCAGCAGCCCCCCGGTCCAGGAGACCCAGTGCTTC.

This clonotype was seen many times. The chain joins TRBV5-6 to TRBJ2-7; D may be TRBD2 (5 bases). The CDR3 is made up of 14 amino acids. Trimming stripped 1 base from V and 6 bases from J, with 14 bases between. Germline assignment: CDR1 SGHDT and CDR2 YYEEEE. The CDR3, as DNA: TGTGCCAGCAGCTTGTGGTCGTCGGGATTCGAGCAGTACTTC. It is translated as CASSLWSSGFEQYF.

In the case of this clonotype: At one of its ends the junction is not consistent with the germline gene, which may arise from a read error. This rearrangement joins TRBV4-1 to TRBJ1-3; no definite D call. The CDR3 has 15 residues. Germline V gives CDR1 MGHRA, CDR2 YSYEKL. CDR3 in DNA: TGCGCCAGCAGCCAAGATCGGTTCTCTGGAGACACCATATATTTT. It codes for CASSQDRFSGDTIYF.

In regard to this clonotype: Possible read error: a much larger clone is one base away. J is TRBJ2-7 and V is TRBV27; a possible D gene is TRBD1 (6 bases). V lost 3 bases and J 4 bases, leaving 19 bases between the germline ends. The CDR3 runs to 16 residues. Per germline, CDR1 MNHEY and CDR2 SMNVEV (reference sequence). This chain's CDR3 is CASSLGTGLTWYEQYF. The CDR3 DNA reads TGTGCCAGCAGTTTGGGAACAGGGTTAACCTGGTACGAGCAGTACTTC.

This clonotype was recorded at least ten times. This chain connects TRBV19 to TRBJ1-1, with D maybe TRBD1 (5 bases). The V gene's germline CDR1 is LNHDA and CDR2 SQIVND (reference sequence). With 3 bases removed from V and 3 bases from J, the gap between germline ends came to 14 bases. The CDR3 totals 15 residues. The CDR3 coding sequence is TGTGCCAGTAGTATCTGGGGCTTAGGCGACACTGAAGCTTTCTTT. Translation gives CASSIWGLGDTEAFF. The entire variable domain, with the rest obtained from reference TRBV19 and TRBJ1-1, is as follows: DGGITQSPKYLFRKEGQNVTLSCEQNLNHDAMYWYRQDPGQGLRLIYYSQIVNDFQKGDIAEGYSVSREKKESFPLTVTSAQKNPTAFYLCASSIWGLGDTEAFFGQGTRLTVV.

The chain carries TRBV5-4 and TRBJ2-7; 8 positions match TRBD1. This CDR3 is 15 amino acids long. Germline CDR1 reads SGHNT; CDR2 reads YYREEE (reference sequence). Trimming cost V 4 bases and J 6 bases; bases outside gene matches: 12. The CDR3 reads CASSGPGQVRGEQYF. Here the CDR3 DNA reads TGTGCCAGCAGCGGGCCGGGACAGGTTAGGGGCGAGCAGTACTTC.

The sample holds a few counts of this clonotype. The chain is built from TRBV29-1 and TRBJ2-7; possibly TRBD1 for D (6 bases). V was trimmed by 7 bases and J by 3 bases, leaving 13 bases between them. Germline-derived CDR1 and CDR2 are SQVTM and ANQGSEA. CDR3 length: 12 residues. As DNA, the CDR3 is TGCAGCGCGCTATCGACAGGCTACGAGCAGTACTTC. It is translated as CSALSTGYEQYF.

A note on this clonotype: A read error is possible here, since a much larger clone lies one base away. The chain employs TRBV5-3 and TRBJ2-7; D is uncertain. TRBV5-3 is noted as an ORF with a role that remains uncertain. There are 13 residues in the CDR3. CDR3 nucleotide sequence: TGTGCCAGCAGCTTGGCTACCGTGGGCGAGCAGTACTTC. Translated, it gives CASSLATVGEQYF.

This clonotype has a count of ten or more. The rearrangement joins TRBV28 to TRBJ2-2; D gene uncertain. Trimming left V 6 bases short and J 7 bases short, with 6 bases between. From germline, CDR1 is MDHEN and CDR2 SYDVKM. The CDR3 has 11 amino acids. Here the CDR3 reads CASRGIGELFF. In nucleotides, the CDR3 is TGTGCCAGCAGAGGGATCGGGGAGCTGTTTTTT. Using reference TRBV28 and TRBJ2-2 for the parts outside the CDR3, the full variable domain is DVKVTQSSRYLVKRTGEKVFLECVQDMDHENMFWYRQDPGLGLRLIYFSYDVKMKEKGDIPEGYSVSREKKERFSLILESASTNQTSMYLCASRGIGELFFGEGSRLTVL.

Concerning this clonotype: One junction end does not reproduce the germline sequence, and a read error may be involved. The CDR3 region has the DNA TGTGCCAGCAGTCTAGCCGGGGAGCAGTTCTTC. It is translated as CASSLAGEQFF. V usage is TRBV12-3 or TRBV12-4 and J usage is TRBJ2-1, with D perhaps TRBD2 (5 bases). The CDR3 is 11 residues long.